The next 30 T cell receptor beta chains were all read from a single sample in a study of a mutant IDH1 vaccine in newly diagnosed glioma. Sample time point: baseline, week 1 (first vaccination visit). The sample's treatment: pre-vaccination baseline after standard-of-care therapy. Repertoires were generated with immunoSEQ multiplex PCR, while TCRdb's copy carries only in-frame clones and drops some. The sample has approximately 100,000 clones, 80% to 90% seen once. Sequencing was performed on PBMCs, taken from a glioma patient treated with radiotherapy, temozolomide or both. The receptors derive from a woman aged 45 to 65 with glioma.

The chain recombines TRBV9 with TRBJ1-2, with TRBD1 matching 9 bases. V lost 0 bases to trimming and J lost 4 bases; unmatched junction nucleotides: 7. CDR1 and CDR2 (germline): SGDLS, YYNGEE. The CDR3 extends over 16 amino acids. The CDR3 DNA reads as TGTGCCAGCAGCGTAGTTGGGACAGGGAGGGGCTATGGCTACACCTTC. The encoded protein is CASSVVGTGRGYGYTF.

This clone has a handful of counts. The chain carries TRBV28 and TRBJ1-1, with no clear D. The germline V gene has CDR1 MDHEN and CDR2 SYDVKM. This CDR3 spans 17 amino acids. V lost 3 bases, J lost 5 bases, and 22 bases lay in between. The CDR3 DNA sequence: TGTGCCAGCAGTTTCCCCCCCGGGCGAGTGGGGAGGACTGAAGCTTTCTTT. Residues: CASSFPPGRVGRTEAFF.

The chain has TRBV7-8 and TRBJ2-2; 7 positions agree with TRBD2. J gave up 1 base and V 0 bases, and 5 bases lay outside the gene matches. The CDR3 sequence is 17 residues long. Germline V gives CDR1 SGHVS, CDR2 FQNEAQ. CDR3 coding DNA: TGTGCCAGCAGCTTAGCGTTGTCGGGGGGGAACACCGGGGAGCTGTTTTTT. Its protein product is CASSLALSGGNTGELFF. Complete variable domain (other parts from reference TRBV7-8 and TRBJ2-2): GAGVSQSPRYKVAKRGQDVALRCDPISGHVSLFWYQQALGQGPEFLTYFQNEAQLDKSGLPSDRFFAERPEGSVSTLKIQRTQQEDSAVYLCASSLALSGGNTGELFFGEGSRLTVL.

Remarks on this clone: Compared with germline, one end of the junction differs, possibly owing to a read error. The chain joins TRBV28 to TRBJ1-1, with a possible D match to TRBD1 (5 bases). The length of the CDR3 is 12 residues. The V gene's germline CDR1 is MDHEN and CDR2 SYDVKM. This chain's CDR3 is CASSFGNRGQFF. CDR3 nucleotide sequence: TGTGCCAGCAGTTTTGGGAATAGGGGTCAATTTTTT.

The CDR3 loop is CASSLPGISEAFF. The CDR3 coding sequence is TGTGCCAGCAGTCTCCCCGGGATTTCTGAAGCTTTCTTT. The gene calls are TRBV28 and TRBJ1-1; D not resolved. V was trimmed by 5 bases and J by 6 bases, leaving 13 bases between them. CDR3 length: 13 amino acids. CDR1 is MDHEN and CDR2 is SYDVKM in the germline V gene.

This clone was detected only once. The V and J genes are TRBV19 and TRBJ2-7; D possibly uses TRBD1 or TRBD2 (5 bases each). CDR3 length: 15 residues. Trimming stripped 6 bases from V and 0 bases from J, with 15 bases between. Germline V gene lookup returns CDR1 LNHDA and CDR2 SQIVND (reference sequence). CDR3 loop: CASRNRGGHSYEQYF. The CDR3 DNA follows: TGTGCCAGTAGGAATCGGGGCGGTCACTCCTACGAGCAGTACTTC.

This chain connects TRBV18 to TRBJ1-1; the D is unclear. Trimming shortened V by 3 bases and J by 1 base, and 6 bases separated the two germline ends. The germline V gene encodes CDR1 KGHSH and CDR2 LQKENI. CDR3 length: 13 amino acids. The CDR3 DNA reads TGTGCCAGCTCACCCAATGCGAACACTGAAGCTTTCTTT. It is translated as CASSPNANTEAFF.

The chain combines TRBV7-6 with TRBJ2-1; the D gene is possibly TRBD2 (5 bases). The length of the CDR3 is 16 residues. From germline, CDR1 is SGHVS and CDR2 FNYEAQ. V was pared by 5 bases and J by 6 bases, with 20 bases between. In DNA, the CDR3 is TGTGCCAGCAGCCCCTACGCCGGGGAGAGGGTCAATGAGCAGTTCTTC. Its protein is CASSPYAGERVNEQFF. The full variable domain, with the rest looked up from reference TRBV7-6 and TRBJ2-1, is GAGVSQSPRYKVTKRGQDVALRCDPISGHVSLYWYRQALGQGPEFLTYFNYEAQQDKSGLPNDRFSAERPEGSISTLTIQRTEQRDSAMYRCASSPYAGERVNEQFFGPGTRLTVL.

The J gene is TRBJ2-7, the V gene TRBV7-8, with D unresolved. The CDR3 has 13 residues. Trimming removed 1 base at V and 2 bases at J, with 6 bases between. Looked up from germline, CDR1 is SGHVS and CDR2 is FQNEAQ. The CDR3 nucleotides read TGTGCCAGCAGCTTAGTCCCCACCTACGAGCAGTACTTC. Protein product: CASSLVPTYEQYF.

This clone was observed a single time. The rearrangement uses TRBV5-4 and TRBJ1-2, with 10 bases fitting TRBD1. V lost 4 bases, J lost 6 bases, and 3 bases stayed unmatched. Germline V lookup: CDR1 SGHNT, CDR2 YYREEE (reference sequence). This CDR3 is built from 13 residues. The chain's CDR3 is CASSPGQGNGYTF. CDR3 bases: TGTGCCAGCAGCCCGGGACAGGGGAATGGCTACACCTTC.

The V call is TRBV5-1, the J call TRBJ2-7; possibly TRBD2 for D (7 bases). This CDR3 region has 14 residues. CDR1 is SGHRS and CDR2 is YFSETQ in the germline V gene. V dropped 3 bases and J dropped 3 bases, with 13 bases sitting between them. The CDR3 protein is CASSSGGRGYEQYF. The CDR3, as DNA: TGCGCCAGCAGCTCGGGGGGCAGGGGCTACGAGCAGTACTTC.

This chain connects TRBV14 to TRBJ1-3, with D perhaps matching TRBD1 (5 bases). The CDR3 is 15 amino acids. CDR1 is SGHDN and CDR2 is FVKESK in the germline V gene. Trimming left V 1 base short and J 4 bases short, with 11 bases between. CDR3 region: CASSQGGTAGNTIYF. Written as DNA, the CDR3 is TGTGCCAGCAGCCAAGGGGGGACGGCCGGAAACACCATATATTTT.

V and J are TRBV29-1 and TRBJ2-7; D is unclear. Trimming stripped 1 base from V and 2 bases from J, with 9 bases between. The length of the CDR3 is 13 residues. Germline lookup yields CDR1 SQVTM and CDR2 ANQGSEA. CDR3 region: CSVEVAPAYEQYF. As DNA, the CDR3 is TGCAGCGTTGAAGTAGCTCCAGCCTACGAGCAGTACTTC.

The V and J genes are TRBV27 and TRBJ2-3; D is undetermined. Germline CDR1 is MNHEY and CDR2 is SMNVEV (reference sequence). This CDR3 is built from 13 residues. V was shortened by 5 bases and J by 3 bases, with 9 bases between the two germline ends. CDR3 region: CASSPRRTDTQYF. CDR3 DNA: TGTGCCAGCAGTCCCCGTAGAACAGATACGCAGTATTTT.

The chain combines TRBV5-4 with TRBJ2-5; possible D gene TRBD2, 6 bases. CDR1 and CDR2 (germline): SGHNT, YYREEE (reference sequence). There are 14 residues in the CDR3. V shed 0 bases and J shed 2 bases, with 8 bases lying between them. CDR3 residues: CASSLAEGQETQYF. The CDR3 DNA reads TGTGCCAGCAGCTTGGCGGAGGGACAAGAGACCCAGTACTTC.

The chain has TRBV11-2 and TRBJ1-2; no firm D call. V lost 5 bases and J lost 3, with 7 bases in between. The CDR3 sequence is 12 residues long. Germline-derived CDR1 and CDR2 are SGHAT and FQNNGV. This chain's CDR3 is CASSPHHYGYTF. The DNA of the CDR3 is TGTGCCAGCAGCCCCCACCACTATGGCTACACCTTC.

Regarding this clone: One end of the junction does not line up with germline, which may come from a read error. The chain joins TRBV5-1 to TRBJ1-4, with D maybe TRBD1 (5 bases). Looked up from germline, CDR1 is SGHRS and CDR2 is YFSETQ. The CDR3 contains 14 residues. In nucleotides, the CDR3 is TGTGCCAGCAGTTACCCGACAGTCAATGAAAAACTGTTTTTT. Encoded protein: CASSYPTVNEKLFF.

V gene TRBV6-5 combines with J gene TRBJ2-7; maybe TRBD1 (6 bases). The CDR3 extends over 15 amino acids. Germline loops: CDR1 MNHEY, CDR2 SVGAGI. V was clipped by 6 bases and J by 1 base, with 16 bases between them. This CDR3 is CASRPTGPYSYEQYF. The CDR3 bases are TGTGCCAGCAGACCCACAGGGCCGTATTCCTACGAGCAGTACTTC.

DNA for the CDR3: TGTGCCATCAGTAAGTGGGACAGGGACTACAATGAGCAGTTCTTC. This sequence encodes CAISKWDRDYNEQFF. The chain combines TRBV10-3 with TRBJ2-1; 9 nucleotides match TRBD1. Looked up from germline, CDR1 is ENHRY and CDR2 is SYGVKD. The V and J ends lost 5 bases and 3 bases, in that order; junction bases with no gene match: 5. The CDR3 is made up of 15 amino acids.

The V call is TRBV13, the J call TRBJ1-3; no firm D call. The V gene's germline CDR1 is PRHDT and CDR2 FYEKMQ (reference sequence). V shed 3 bases and J shed 4 bases, with 4 bases lying between them. CDR3 length: 12 amino acids. The CDR3 DNA reads TGTGCCAGCAGCTTGGGAGGAAACACCATATATTTT. This translates into CASSLGGNTIYF.

This sequence joins TRBV5-1 and TRBJ2-2; possibly TRBD2 for D (6 bases). There are 15 residues in the CDR3. V was pared by 4 bases and J by 2 bases, with 12 bases between. The germline gives CDR1 SGHRS, CDR2 YFSETQ. In DNA, the CDR3 is TGCGCCAGCAGCCCGCGGGGACTTAACACCGGGGAGCTGTTTTTT. This encodes CASSPRGLNTGELFF.

V is TRBV15 and J is TRBJ1-1; 7 bases map to TRBD1. CDR3 length: 13 residues. From germline, CDR1 is LNHNV and CDR2 YYDKDF (reference sequence). V was clipped by 9 bases and J by 8 bases; unmatched bases: 12. The CDR3 loop reads CATERQGVPEAFF. CDR3 DNA: TGTGCCACAGAACGACAGGGCGTCCCGGAAGCTTTCTTT.

J is TRBJ1-5 and V is TRBV6-5; D may be TRBD1 (6 bases). The germline gives CDR1 MNHEY, CDR2 SVGAGI. The CDR3 is 14 amino acids. With 2 bases removed from V and 7 bases from J, the gap between germline ends came to 12 bases. In DNA form, the CDR3 reads TGTGCCAGCAGTTACGGAGGGGGTAGACAGCCCCAGCATTTT. Translating it yields CASSYGGGRQPQHF.

This clone has more than one count but fewer than ten. The chain links TRBV30 to TRBJ1-1, with a possible D match to TRBD1 (6 bases). This CDR3 spans 16 amino acids. Germline values: CDR1 GTSNPN, CDR2 SVGIG (reference sequence). Trimming took 1 base from V and 3 from J, leaving 18 bases between them. This chain's CDR3 is CAWSGYSLGADTEAFF. The CDR3 DNA sequence: TGTGCCTGGAGTGGATACAGTCTGGGGGCGGACACTGAAGCTTTCTTT.

The genes are TRBV6-1 and TRBJ2-3, with 13 bases identical to TRBD2. Germline lookup yields CDR1 MNHNS and CDR2 SASEGT. The CDR3 sequence is 14 residues long. The V and J ends lost 1 base and 9 bases, in that order; junction bases with no gene match: 1. As DNA, the CDR3 is TGTGCCAGCAGTGAAGGGACTAGCGGGAGAACGCAGTATTTT. Translating gives CASSEGTSGRTQYF.

This chain joins TRBV9 and TRBJ2-7, with 7 bases lining up with TRBD1. Germline CDR1 SGDLS, CDR2 YYNGEE. This CDR3 is 15 amino acids long. J was trimmed by 6 bases and V by 0 bases; bases with no gene match: 9. This CDR3 is CASSVDPSGQREQYF. CDR3 coding DNA: TGTGCCAGCAGCGTAGACCCTTCGGGACAGCGCGAGCAGTACTTC.

The chain's CDR3 is CASSESTSGRPYEQYF. Here the CDR3 DNA reads TGCGCCAGCAGTGAGTCGACCTCAGGGAGACCTTACGAGCAGTACTTC. This sequence joins TRBV10-1 and TRBJ2-7, with D tentatively TRBD1 or TRBD2 (5 bases each). CDR3 length equals 16 residues. Germline V CDR1 and CDR2: WNHNN, SYGVQD (reference sequence). Trimming took off 0 bases at V and 4 bases at J, with 16 bases between the two ends.

The chain joins TRBV21-1 to TRBJ2-2; TRBD1 is the table's D call, not checked against the DNA. TRBV21-1 represents a pseudogene. The CDR3 has 13 amino acids. The CDR3 loop reads CASKTESTGELFF. The CDR3 coding sequence is TGTGCCAGCAAGACAGAGAGCACCGGGGAGCTGTTTTTT.

This chain joins TRBV7-9 and TRBJ1-3; 10 bases map to TRBD1. V shed 4 bases and J 2 bases; nucleotides not matched to a gene: 5. This CDR3 comprises 16 residues. Looked up from germline, CDR1 is SEHNR and CDR2 is FQNEAQ (reference sequence). CDR3 coding DNA: TGTGCCAGCAGCTCCCGGGACAGGGGACCTGGAAACACCATATATTTT. Protein product: CASSSRDRGPGNTIYF.

The chain uses TRBV6-5 and TRBJ2-7; 7 bases fit TRBD1. The CDR3 runs 16 residues. CDR1 is MNHEY, CDR2 SVGAGI, per germline. After removal of 1 base from V and 3 bases from J, the junction contained 9 bases not matched to a gene. Here the CDR3 reads CASSYFYRGRYYEQYF. The DNA of the CDR3 is TGTGCCAGCAGTTACTTCTACAGGGGAAGATACTACGAGCAGTACTTC.